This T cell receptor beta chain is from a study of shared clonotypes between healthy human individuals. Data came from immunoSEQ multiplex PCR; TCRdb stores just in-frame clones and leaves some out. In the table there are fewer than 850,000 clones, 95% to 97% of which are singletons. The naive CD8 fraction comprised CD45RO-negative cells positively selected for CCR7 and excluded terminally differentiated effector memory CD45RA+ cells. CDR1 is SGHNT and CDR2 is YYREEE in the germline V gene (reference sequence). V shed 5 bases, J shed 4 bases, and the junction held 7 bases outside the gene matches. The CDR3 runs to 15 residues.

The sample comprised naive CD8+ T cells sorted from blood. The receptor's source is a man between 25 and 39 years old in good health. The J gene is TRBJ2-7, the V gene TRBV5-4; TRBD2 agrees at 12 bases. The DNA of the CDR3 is TGTGCCAGCAGTCAAACTAGCGGGAGGTTTTACGAGCAGTACTTC. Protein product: CASSQTSGRFYEQYF.